The 24 T cell receptor beta chains in this list originate from one sample, sequenced in a study. Treg sorting used a CD4+CD25+CD127-/low gate. TCRdb independently ran MiXCR on the 5' RACE reads; one entry per CDR3 protein. The profile shows about 59,000 distinct CDR3 sequences, 20% to 25% of them singletons. Input material: tumor-infiltrating Tregs sorted from the breast tumor. These receptors were taken from a female donor with breast cancer.

In its sample, this clonotype was seen a few times. This chain uses TRBV12-3 or TRBV12-4 with TRBJ2-5, with D maybe TRBD2 (5 bases). With 3 bases removed from V and 5 bases from J, the gap between germline ends came to 10 bases. The CDR3 runs to 13 residues. This CDR3 reads CASSFGAVETQYF. The CDR3 DNA is TGTGCCAGCAGTTTCGGAGCGGTGGAGACCCAGTACTTC.

This clonotype was observed many times. The genes are TRBV7-9 and TRBJ2-1; 8 positions agree with TRBD2. The V segment lost 5 bases and the J segment 7 bases; nucleotides outside the gene matches: 13. CDR3 size: 16 residues. The germline V gene encodes CDR1 SEHNR and CDR2 FQNEAQ (reference sequence). The chain's CDR3 is CASSLSASGWANEQFF. The CDR3 coding sequence is TGTGCCAGCAGCCTCTCCGCTAGCGGGTGGGCGAATGAGCAGTTCTTC.

Concerning this clonotype: A much larger clone sits a single nucleotide away, making a read error possible. The gene calls are TRBV2 and TRBJ2-7, with a tentative D call TRBD2 (5 bases). The CDR3 has 14 amino acids. Trimming pared 7 bases from V and 0 bases from J, leaving 13 bases between. The V gene's germline CDR1 is SNHLY and CDR2 FYNNEI. The CDR3 protein is CASIPGSLSYEQYF. As DNA, the CDR3 is TGTGCCAGCATTCCGGGATCCCTCTCCTACGAGCAGTACTTC.

The CDR3 nucleotides read TGTGCCAGCAGTTTAGAAGGTGGCAATCAGCCCCAGCATTTT. Translating gives CASSLEGGNQPQHF. The V call is TRBV12-3 or TRBV12-4, the J call TRBJ1-5; D remains ambiguous. This CDR3 has 14 amino acids. Trimming removed 1 base from V and 2 bases from J, with 6 bases in between.

This clonotype was observed a handful of times. This chain uses TRBV7-8 with TRBJ2-2; D unresolved. V was clipped by 1 base and J by 4 bases, with 13 bases between them. Looked up from germline, CDR1 is SGHVS and CDR2 is FQNEAQ. There are 16 residues in the CDR3. The CDR3 nucleotides read TGTGCCAGCAGCTTAGGGGTAGTGACGGGCACCGGGGAGCTGTTTTTT. This encodes CASSLGVVTGTGELFF.

The chain links TRBV10-3 to TRBJ2-2; D possibly corresponds to TRBD2 (6 bases). The CDR3 contains 14 residues. Per the germline V gene, CDR1 is ENHRY and CDR2 is SYGVKD. V lost 6 bases to trimming and J lost 5 bases, with 13 bases between them. The CDR3 sequence is CAIRREIRTGELFF. DNA of the CDR3: TGTGCCATCAGACGGGAGATCCGTACCGGGGAGCTGTTTTTT.

The chain's CDR3 is CASKSGGGPPGRETQYF. Written as DNA, the CDR3 is TGTGCCAGCAAGTCGGGAGGGGGGCCCCCGGGAAGAGAGACCCAGTACTTC. This sequence joins TRBV14 and TRBJ2-5, with 8 bases that match TRBD2. Germline CDR1 reads SGHDN; CDR2 reads FVKESK. V lost 7 bases and J lost 4; bases outside the gene matches: 17. The CDR3 loop spans 17 amino acids.

This clonotype has ten or more counts. This chain links TRBV28 with TRBJ2-1; 7 positions match TRBD2. The CDR3 has 16 amino acids. With V trimmed by 2 bases and J by 4 bases, 8 bases remained unmatched. In germline, CDR1 is MDHEN, CDR2 SYDVKM. CDR3 region: CASSLGEGRGYNEQFF. As DNA, the CDR3 is TGTGCCAGCAGTTTAGGGGAGGGGAGAGGATACAATGAGCAGTTCTTC.

V gene TRBV9 combines with J gene TRBJ1-1; D uncertain. The germline V gene has CDR1 SGDLS and CDR2 YYNGEE. The ends were cut back, 3 bases at V and 2 bases at J, with 11 bases in the middle. The CDR3 extends over 14 amino acids. The CDR3 region is CASSADYGNTEAFF. The CDR3 DNA is TGTGCCAGCAGCGCGGATTATGGAAACACTGAAGCTTTCTTT.

The rearrangement links TRBV7-2 to TRBJ2-4; the match to TRBD2 covers 12 bases. Germline values: CDR1 SGHTA, CDR2 FQGNSA. Trimming at V came to 4 bases and at J to 3 bases, leaving 13 bases not matched to a gene. This CDR3 is built from 19 residues. The CDR3 loop reads CASSSRTSGIVKGKNIQYF. The CDR3 bases are TGTGCCAGCAGCTCCCGGACTAGCGGGATTGTCAAGGGCAAAAACATTCAGTACTTC.

A few counts support this clonotype. The chain recombines TRBV6-5 with TRBJ2-3; no clear D. The CDR3 runs to 13 residues. The V and J ends lost 7 bases and 2 bases respectively, with 10 bases between them. Germline CDR1 and CDR2: MNHEY and SVGAGI. The DNA of the CDR3 is TGTGCCAGCAAGGGTAGGGCCACAGATACGCAGTATTTT. Protein: CASKGRATDTQYF.

The chain employs TRBV5-1 and TRBJ2-1, with D perhaps TRBD1 or TRBD2 (5 bases each). Trimming pared 1 base from V and 8 bases from J, leaving 22 bases between. Germline V gene sequence: CDR1 SGHRS, CDR2 YFSETQ. The CDR3 totals 17 residues. In DNA, the CDR3 is TGCGCCAGCAGCTTGACTGGTGTGATGGGGGTGCGGGATGAGCAGTTCTTC. Protein product: CASSLTGVMGVRDEQFF.

V and J are TRBV5-1 and TRBJ2-3; possibly TRBD2 for D (7 bases). The CDR3 covers 14 residues. The V gene's germline CDR1 is SGHRS and CDR2 YFSETQ. V lost 3 bases and J lost 8, with 16 bases in between. The CDR3 sequence: CASSSGQTGGTQYF. The CDR3 DNA reads TGCGCCAGCAGCTCTGGACAGACGGGAGGTACGCAGTATTTT.

Points on this clonotype: The conserved phenylalanine or tryptophan is not found at the CDR3 terminus, so this likely reflects a read error. J is TRBJ2-7 and V is TRBV7-7, with a tentative D call TRBD2 (5 bases). Per the germline V gene, CDR1 is SSHAT and CDR2 is FNYEAQ (reference sequence). This CDR3 contains 14 residues. The CDR3 sequence is CASSLASDSYEQYY. CDR3 sequence (DNA): TGTGCTAGCAGCTTAGCGTCGGATTCCTACGAGCAGTACTAC.

In nucleotides, the CDR3 is TGTGCCAGCAGTCCATCACTTGGCAGGGCGCAGAACAATGAGCAGTTCTTC. Translated: CASSPSLGRAQNNEQFF. The chain links TRBV6-2 or TRBV6-3 to TRBJ2-1; tentatively, D is TRBD1 (5 bases). The germline gives CDR1 MNHEY, CDR2 SVGEGT. The V gene lost 5 bases and the J gene lost 5 bases, with 22 bases spanning the gap. This CDR3 has 17 amino acids.

The gene calls are TRBV5-6 and TRBJ1-2; 9 bases match TRBD1. V shed 7 bases, J shed 2 bases, and the junction held 6 bases outside the gene matches. Per germline, CDR1 SGHDT and CDR2 YYEEEE. This CDR3 is built from 14 residues. Here the CDR3 reads CASGQDRGNYGYTF. The CDR3 DNA sequence: TGTGCCAGCGGCCAGGACAGGGGAAACTATGGCTACACCTTC.

The table lists this clonotype with a few counts. The V and J genes are TRBV24-1 and TRBJ2-1; D remains ambiguous. V lost 6 bases and J lost 2, with 7 bases in between. This CDR3 contains 13 residues. Germline CDR1 reads KGHDR; CDR2 reads SFDVKD. The CDR3 region has the DNA TGTGCCACCAGTAAGGGCGCCTACAATGAGCAGTTCTTC. Protein product: CATSKGAYNEQFF.

This clonotype was seen only a few times. This rearrangement joins TRBV28 to TRBJ2-7; weak D call: TRBD2 (5 bases). The CDR3 covers 14 residues. With 7 bases removed from V and 6 bases from J, the gap between germline ends came to 19 bases. The germline V gene has CDR1 MDHEN and CDR2 SYDVKM. In nucleotides, the CDR3 is TGTGCCAGCAATCAGCGGCCAGCAATTACCGAGCAGTACTTC. It is translated as CASNQRPAITEQYF.

The chain employs TRBV20-1 and TRBJ2-5; 10 nucleotides match TRBD2. This CDR3 has 14 amino acids. V was pared by 3 bases and J by 7 bases, with 8 bases of the junction left unmatched. Germline CDR1 reads DFQATT; CDR2 reads SNEGSKA (reference sequence). In nucleotides, the CDR3 is TGCAGTGCTAGCGCTAGCGGGGGAACGGGGACCCAGTACTTC. Translated: CSASASGGTGTQYF.

This clonotype was recorded many times. V usage is TRBV5-1 and J usage is TRBJ2-3; no clear D. V lost 4 bases, J lost 2 bases, and 8 bases lay in between. Germline V lookup: CDR1 SGHRS, CDR2 YFSETQ. The CDR3 consists of 13 residues. The CDR3 sequence: CASSPGFTDTQYF. The CDR3 DNA reads TGCGCCAGCAGCCCCGGATTCACAGATACGCAGTATTTT. Full variable domain (remainder filled in from reference TRBV5-1 and TRBJ2-3): KAGVTQTPRYLIKTRGQQVTLSCSPISGHRSVSWYQQTPGQGLQFLFEYFSETQRNKGNFPGRFSGRQFSNSRSEMNVSTLELGDSALYLCASSPGFTDTQYFGPGTRLTVL.

The rearrangement links TRBV6-1 to TRBJ1-5; TRBD1 matches at 7 bases. Germline CDR1 is MNHNS and CDR2 is SASEGT. J lost 8 bases, V lost 6 bases, and 7 bases had no gene match. The CDR3 is 13 amino acids. The CDR3 DNA is TGTGCCAGCAGGACAGGGTTCAGAGAGCCCCAGCATTTT. Translation gives CASRTGFREPQHF.

J is TRBJ1-2 and V is TRBV5-1; TRBD1 matches 11 bases. The CDR3 runs to 16 residues. V was pared by 4 bases and J by 1 base, with 6 bases of the junction left unmatched. The germline V gene encodes CDR1 SGHRS and CDR2 YFSETQ. CDR3 in amino acids: CASSPRDRGSNYGYTF. CDR3 bases: TGCGCCAGCAGCCCCCGGGACAGGGGGAGTAACTATGGCTACACCTTC.

This sequence joins TRBV5-1 and TRBJ2-1; a weak D match, TRBD2 (5 bases). The CDR3 totals 13 residues. CDR1 SGHRS and CDR2 YFSETQ come from the germline V gene. The V gene lost 5 bases and the J gene lost 7 bases, with 13 bases spanning the gap. The CDR3: CASSNGVINEQFF. The CDR3 DNA sequence: TGCGCCAGCAGTAACGGGGTCATAAATGAGCAGTTCTTC.

This rearrangement joins TRBV20-1 to TRBJ1-2, with D perhaps matching TRBD1 (6 bases). Germline V gives CDR1 DFQATT, CDR2 SNEGSKA (reference sequence). The V end was cut by 6 bases, the J end by 7 bases, with 15 bases between. This CDR3 is built from 12 residues. The CDR3 DNA reads as TGCAGTGCCATACAGGGATGGTCTGGCTACACCTTC. This codes for CSAIQGWSGYTF.